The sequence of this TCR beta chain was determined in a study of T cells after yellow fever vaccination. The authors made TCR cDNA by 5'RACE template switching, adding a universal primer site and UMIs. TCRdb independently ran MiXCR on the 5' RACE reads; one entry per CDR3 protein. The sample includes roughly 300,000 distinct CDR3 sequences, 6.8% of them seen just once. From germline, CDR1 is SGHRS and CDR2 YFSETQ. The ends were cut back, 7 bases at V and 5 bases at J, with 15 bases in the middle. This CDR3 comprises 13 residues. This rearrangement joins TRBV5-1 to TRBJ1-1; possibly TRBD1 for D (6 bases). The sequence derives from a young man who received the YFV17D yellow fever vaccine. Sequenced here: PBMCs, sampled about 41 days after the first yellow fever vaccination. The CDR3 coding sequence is TGCGCCAGCCGACGGACAGCGGGGACTGAAGCTTTCTTT. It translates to CASRRTAGTEAFF.